The text below deals with one T cell receptor (beta chain). Its antigen remains unidentified. No base quality information exists; no much larger clone differs at one position. The sample originates from a study of blood T cells in healthy people across ages (dated by TCRdb to the mid-2010s). Some background on the complete study: In model experiments, template switching captured about one uniquely barcoded TCR beta cDNA molecule for every two T cells. To avoid experimental bias, donors of different ages were randomly spread across the sequencing lanes. Using the same blood draw, the study looked at two additional independent replicas of 1 million unique cDNA reads for two donors, one aged 18 to 30 and the other aged 80 or older. Donors were grouped into four age groups: young (average approximately 15 years), middle-aged (over 35), aged (around 56) and long-lived (approximately 75). Age-related changes in TCR beta repertoire diversity were measured in the study by deep sequencing normalized with unique cDNA molecular identifiers. Study-wide findings and limitations: Compared with the aged group, the long-lived group had more naive CD4+ T cells, fewer expanded clones and increased TCR diversity, a pattern suggesting age selection. The CMV infection status of donors was not known, potentially confounding age-related changes in expanded clonotypes. The percentage of naive T cells measured by flow cytometry correlated strongly with observed TCR beta diversity. Observed TCR beta diversity per million T cells fell roughly linearly with age, and a significant reduction was already apparent by age around 40. Estimates of total diversity based on one million sequenced T cells were regarded as lower bounds and as underestimates. Bulk unsorted PBMC profiling prevented conclusive comparison of naive and antigen-experienced compartments.

The library was made by 5' RACE. Sequencing was performed on an Illumina HiSeq 2500. A second PCR of roughly 7 to 11 cycles was run with a J-beta primer mix and a sample-barcoded 5' primer. A unique molecular identifier was introduced onto each TCR beta cDNA molecule by a template-switch 5' adaptor carrying 12 random nucleotides. Each sample yielded at least 3 million CDR3-containing paired-end reads. All of the RNA was converted into first-strand cDNA using the Mint cDNA synthesis kit, with a TRBC-specific oligonucleotide serving as the primer. After uracil-DNA glycosylase treatment, a first 18-cycle PCR used universal primers M1SS and BC2_uni_R on all cDNA. The paper's processing steps were these. Each sample was normalized by randomly selecting 1 million high-quality reads, each carrying a distinct molecular identifier. Reads with shared molecular identifiers were discarded instead of being binned into consensus sequences. MiTCR, with a Q25 quality threshold and the strictest error-elimination algorithm, was used for CDR3 identification, clonotype clustering and error correction. Lower-bound total TCR beta diversity was estimated with a nonparametric unseen species model using Euler transformation. TCRdb cleaned the public reads at Q25 with fastp, built clones with MiXCR and kept in-frame beta chains. Each record represents a unique CDR3 protein, reported with the most common genes and DNA among its rows. TCRdb, not the authors, supplied the V and J calls. The sample contains fewer than 950,000 distinct CDR3 sequences, 50% to 65% of them found a single time. About 38% of the sample lies in the top ten.

Taken from cysteine to phenylalanine, the CDR3 has 18 residues. Only the CDR3 DNA is retained, 54 bases long and in frame from the first base. CDR1 and CDR2, per the germline V gene (reference sequence), are MNHEY and SMNVEV. From V the trimming removes 3 bases and from J it removes 3 bases, while the gene matches leave 13 bases of the junction unaccounted for. Systemically healthy Caucasian individuals from Russia, 35 to 50 in total and aged roughly 6 to 95 years, were included as donors. Each donor gave 8.5 to 10 milliliters of peripheral blood, collected into EDTA-treated Vacutainer tubes. Ficoll-Paque density-gradient centrifugation was used to isolate PBMCs, with at least 6 million obtained per sample. Total RNA was extracted from PBMCs with Trizol reagent, with at least 6 micrograms obtained per sample. For every donor, flow cytometry on a PBMC aliquot measured the percentage of naive CD45RAhigh/CD27high T cells.

The rearranged chain carries TRBV27 and TRBJ1-2; a stretch of 10 junction bases matches TRBD1. The clonotype comes from a man at least 80 years old in good health. The sequenced sample was blood. The CDR3 loop reads CASSFKTGGSWTDYGYTF. The nucleotide sequence is given as TGTGCCAGCAGTTTTAAGACAGGGGGCAGTTGGACTGACTATGGCTACACCTTC.